This is a list of T cell receptor beta chains from one sample in a study of cytomegalovirus exposure and HLA in healthy donors. Assay used: immunoSEQ multiplex PCR; TCRdb lists only in-frame clones, some missing. The data contain fewer than 200,000 clones, around 85% of them singletons. Material: PBMCs. The receptor source for this set is a man aged 18 to 30 in good health and CMV-seropositive. The CDR3 runs from the conserved cysteine through the conserved F or W. A D gene is named only where the DNA matches it firmly. Size values are once, few and many counts, or a class for expanded clones, and some rows have none.

TRBJ2-2 TRBV23-1 once NA CASSQSGRQSSGELFF TGCGCCAGCAGTCAATCAGGGCGACAGAGCTCCGGGGAGCTGTTTTTT
TRBJ1-5 TRBV6-1 NA TRBD1 CASSEVRRTGHSNQPQHF TGTGCCAGCAGTGAAGTGCGAAGGACAGGACATAGCAATCAGCCCCAGCATTTT
TRBJ1-4 TRBV5-1 NA TRBD1 CASSFTGGDEKLFF TGCGCCAGCAGCTTTACAGGGGGCGATGAAAAACTGTTTTTT
TRBJ2-2 TRBV27 NA TRBD2 CASKTSGGADTGELFF TGTGCCAGCAAGACTAGCGGGGGGGCGGACACCGGGGAGCTGTTTTTT
TRBJ2-7 TRBV6-5 NA TRBD2 CASPPSGKDYEQYF TGTGCCAGCCCCCCGAGCGGGAAGGACTACGAGCAGTACTTC
TRBJ1-2 TRBV21-1 NA NA CASSKAGACNYGYTF TGTGCCAGCAGCAAAGCAGGGGCCTGCAACTATGGCTACACCTTC
TRBJ2-3 TRBV6-8 few NA CASSYGERETSTDTQYF TGTGCCAGCAGTTACGGCGAGAGGGAGACTAGCACAGATACGCAGTATTTT
TRBJ1-1 TRBV27 NA TRBD1 CASSLTGGSTEAFF TGTGCCAGCAGCTTGACAGGGGGCTCCACTGAAGCTTTCTTT
TRBJ2-1 TRBV29-1 NA TRBD2 CSVPSGLAFYNEQFF TGCAGCGTGCCGTCGGGACTAGCGTTCTACAATGAGCAGTTCTTC
TRBJ1-1 TRBV5-4 few NA CASSFTGSTEAFF TGTGCCAGCAGCTTCACGGGGAGCACTGAAGCTTTCTTT
TRBJ1-1 TRBV5-4 NA NA CASSPNSGTEAFF TGTGCCAGCAGTCCGAACTCCGGGACTGAAGCTTTCTTT
TRBJ2-7 TRBV2 NA TRBD2 CASSKRGQLDEQYF TGTGCCAGCAGTAAGCGGGGGCAGTTAGACGAGCAGTACTTC
TRBJ2-3 TRBV19 NA NA CASSIEGLGATDTQYF TGTGCCAGTAGTATAGAGGGACTCGGCGCCACAGATACGCAGTATTTT
TRBJ2-3 TRBV29-1 NA NA CSVEAGSTDTQYF TGCAGCGTTGAGGCAGGGAGCACAGATACGCAGTATTTT
TRBJ2-1 TRBV7-9 NA TRBD2 CASSLTSGRHNEQFF TGTGCCAGCAGCCTGACTAGCGGGAGGCACAATGAGCAGTTCTTC
TRBJ2-7 TRBV5-1 NA TRBD2 CASQSGGGYEQYF TGCGCCAGCCAGTCGGGGGGGGGCTACGAGCAGTACTTC
TRBJ2-5 TRBV2 NA TRBD2 CASSQGTGGPEETQYF TGTGCCAGCAGTCAGGGGACGGGAGGGCCGGAGGAGACCCAGTACTTC
TRBJ2-7 TRBV5-4 NA NA CASSLEHEQYF TGTGCCAGCAGCCTTGAGCACGAGCAGTACTTC
TRBJ2-5 TRBV6-1 NA NA CASRGQQETQYF TGTGCCAGCAGAGGACAGCAAGAGACCCAGTACTTC
TRBJ2-1 TRBV28 NA NA CASSGTGNEQFF TGTGCCAGCAGTGGCACAGGTAATGAGCAGTTCTTC
TRBJ1-5 TRBV2 NA NA CASRGTGFQPQHF TGTGCCAGCAGAGGTACAGGGTTCCAGCCCCAGCATTTT
TRBJ2-3 TRBV5-4 NA NA CASTRGGPSTDTQYF TGTGCCAGCACCCGAGGGGGTCCTAGCACAGATACGCAGTATTTT
TRBJ1-2 TRBV5-1 few NA CASSFPGSNYGYTF TGCGCCAGCAGCTTTCCAGGTTCTAACTATGGCTACACCTTC
TRBJ2-2 TRBV6-1 NA TRBD1 CASRRDRATGELFF TGTGCCAGCAGACGAGACAGGGCCACCGGGGAGCTGTTTTTT
TRBJ2-3 TRBV9 NA TRBD2 CASKLEASGGDTQYF TGTGCCAGCAAGCTAGAGGCTAGCGGGGGCGATACGCAGTATTTT
TRBJ2-5 TRBV6-1 NA NA CASRDYQGRETQYF TGTGCCAGCAGAGATTATCAGGGGCGGGAGACCCAGTACTTC
TRBJ1-1 TRBV5-1 NA TRBD1 CASSPGQGETEAFF TGCGCCAGCAGCCCGGGACAGGGGGAGACTGAAGCTTTCTTT
TRBJ2-2 TRBV19 few NA CASSNERQGGTGELFF TGTGCCAGTAGTAATGAGAGGCAGGGGGGAACCGGGGAGCTGTTTTTT
TRBJ1-3 TRBV10-3 NA NA CAISESGTGRNTIYF TGTGCCATCAGTGAGTCAGGAACAGGCCGAAACACCATATATTTT
TRBJ2-7 TRBV5-7 NA TRBD1 CASSFYRGYEQYF TGTGCCAGCAGCTTCTACAGGGGCTACGAGCAGTACTTC
TRBJ1-4 TRBV21-1 NA NA CASVGQGTATNEKLFF NA
TRBJ2-7 TRBV7-9 NA TRBD1 CASSADDRGTGEQYF TGTGCCAGCAGCGCAGATGACAGGGGAACGGGGGAGCAGTACTTC
TRBJ2-3 TRBV9 NA NA CASSATSTDTQYF TGTGCCAGCAGCGCCACTAGCACAGATACGCAGTATTTT
TRBJ2-2 TRBV6-4 once TRBD2 CASREHLTSGRISGELFF TGTGCCAGCAGAGAACACCTTACTAGCGGGAGAATCTCCGGGGAGCTGTTTTTT
TRBJ2-1 TRBV11-3 NA NA CASSGSWEANSYNEQFF TGTGCCAGCAGCGGGTCTTGGGAGGCCAACTCCTACAATGAGCAGTTCTTC
TRBJ1-5 TRBV6-5 NA NA CASSPTDSNQPQHF TGTGCCAGCAGTCCTACAGATAGCAATCAGCCCCAGCATTTT
TRBJ1-1 TRBV28 NA NA CASSFRQGSYAFF TGTGCCAGCAGTTTTAGGCAGGGTTCTTATGCTTTCTTT
TRBJ2-7 TRBV5-4 NA NA CASSYLAGEQYF TGTGCCAGCAGTTATTTGGCAGGAGAGCAGTACTTC
TRBJ2-5 TRBV5-1 NA NA CASSPGTPQETQYF TGCGCCAGCAGCCCCGGGACACCCCAAGAGACCCAGTACTTC
TRBJ1-6 TRBV11-3 NA NA CASSAGGWSSYNSPLHF TGTGCCAGCAGCGCGGGGGGGTGGAGCTCCTATAATTCACCCCTCCACTTT
TRBJ1-4 TRBV6-5 NA TRBD1 CASRSTGVEKLFF TGTGCCAGCAGAAGTACAGGGGTGGAAAAACTGTTTTTT
TRBJ1-1 TRBV4-1 few TRBD1 CASSHPGTENTEAFF TGCGCCAGCAGCCACCCCGGGACAGAGAACACTGAAGCTTTCTTT
TRBJ2-5 TRBV7-7 NA TRBD1 CASSLSDRVQTQYF TGTGCCAGCAGCCTATCGGACAGGGTACAGACCCAGTACTTC
TRBJ2-3 TRBV15 NA TRBD2 CATSRTSGVLTDTQYF TGTGCCACCAGCAGAACTAGCGGGGTCCTCACAGATACGCAGTATTTT
TRBJ1-1 TRBV9 NA TRBD1 CASSVASGTGVTEAFF TGTGCCAGCAGCGTAGCTAGTGGGACAGGGGTAACTGAAGCTTTCTTT
TRBJ2-5 TRBV5-1 few TRBD1 CASSQSTGKGETQYF TGCGCCAGCAGCCAATCGACAGGGAAGGGAGAGACCCAGTACTTC
TRBJ2-1 TRBV7-3 NA TRBD2 CASSDPSGGASDEQFF TGTGCCAGCAGCGACCCTAGCGGGGGGGCCTCGGATGAGCAGTTCTTC
TRBJ1-3 TRBV6-6 NA NA CASSTGHYSGNTIYF TGTGCCAGCAGCACTGGACACTACTCTGGAAACACCATATATTTT